This T cell receptor beta chain was sequenced in a study of CD4+ T cells in melanoma. Study-wide findings and caveats: Diverse differentiation states were reported for melanoma neoantigen-specific CD4+ T cells. CD8+ T cell, macrophage and B cell function reportedly correlated with neoantigen-specific CD4+ T cells.

The CDR3 runs 13 residues. Germline values: CDR1 ENHRY, CDR2 SYGVKD. V gave up 2 bases and J gave up 7 bases, with 9 bases separating them. A remark on this clone: As yet, its antigen is unknown.

Here immunoSEQ multiplex PCR was the method, and the copy in TCRdb shows in-frame clones only, minus some. There are approximately 16,000 clones in the sample; over 80% occur only once, and about 6% lies in the top ten. This clonotype was obtained from a human donor with melanoma. J is TRBJ1-5 and V is TRBV10-3; the D is unclear. The sample consisted of cells from a culture (not recorded whether cultured in vitro). The CDR3 protein is CAISEGAGQPQHF. In DNA, the CDR3 is TGTGCCATCAGTGAGGGCGCGGGGCAGCCCCAGCATTTT.